These T cell receptor beta chains were read from a single sample in a study of Tregs in tolerant kidney transplant recipients. Antigens for these TCRs are unknown. Method: immunoSEQ multiplex PCR; TCRdb's copy keeps in-frame clones and lacks some. The sample records roughly 40,000 clones, about 95% being singletons. Specimen: Tregs from blood cultured with allogeneic cells. These receptors all come from a human donor in good health. Both conserved end residues are part of each CDR3. Fields, in order: CDR3 DNA, CDR3 protein, V gene, CDR3 length, D gene, clone size, J gene. A D gene is named only where the DNA matches it firmly. The size entry is marked missing in some rows and otherwise reads once, few, many or a size class.

TGTGCCAGTAGTCCCACCTGGACTAGCGCCGGGGAGCTGTTTTTT CASSPTWTSAGELFF TRBV19 15 TRBD2 - TRBJ2-2
TGCGCCAGCAGCTTGGGGTTATGGGAGACCCAGTACTTC CASSLGLWETQYF TRBV5-1 13 - - TRBJ2-5
TGTGCCAGCAGCTTATTACCAGGGAGGGTAACCGGGGAGCTGTTTTTT CASSLLPGRVTGELFF TRBV7-3 16 TRBD2 - TRBJ2-2
TGCGCCAGCAAATCGACAGGAACGGAGACCCAGTACTTC CASKSTGTETQYF TRBV5-1 13 - - TRBJ2-5
TGTGCCAGCAGCTTGGGGGGGACAGGGGCCTACGAGCAGTACTTC CASSLGGTGAYEQYF TRBV5-6 15 TRBD1 - TRBJ2-7
TGTGCCAGTAGTCAGACAGGTGGGACCGGGGAGCTGTTTTTT CASSQTGGTGELFF TRBV19 14 - - TRBJ2-2
TGTGCCAGCAGCGGTGGCTATAATTCACCCCTCCACTTT CASSGGYNSPLHF TRBV7-6 13 - once TRBJ1-6
TGTGCCAGCAGCTTAGCGACGGCTAGCGGAAACAATGAGCAGTTCTTC CASSLATASGNNEQFF TRBV11-2 16 TRBD2 once TRBJ2-1
TGTGCCACCAGCACCGGGACGGGGCCCTACGAGCAGTACTTC CATSTGTGPYEQYF TRBV15 14 - - TRBJ2-7
TGCGCCAGCAGCTCATTTACGGGAAAAGAGACCCAGTACTTC CASSSFTGKETQYF TRBV5-1 14 - - TRBJ2-5
TGTGCCAGCAGACCATGGACAGGAGGGAACACTGAAGCTTTCTTT CASRPWTGGNTEAFF TRBV6-5 15 TRBD1 - TRBJ1-1
TGTGCCAGCAGTACCCCGGGACAGGGGCCAGATACGCAGTATTTT CASSTPGQGPDTQYF TRBV2 15 TRBD1 - TRBJ2-3
TGCGCCAGCAGTCCGGACAGGGTCACTGAAGCTTTCTTT CASSPDRVTEAFF TRBV5-1 13 TRBD1 - TRBJ1-1
TGTGCCAGCTCACCAGCGGGGAGAGAGACCCAGTACTTC CASSPAGRETQYF TRBV18 13 - - TRBJ2-5
TGTGCCAGCAGCCCCGGGTTAGTACCGACTGGAACCGGGGAGCTGTTTTTT CASSPGLVPTGTGELFF TRBV7-9 17 - once TRBJ2-2
TGCGCCAGCAGCTTGCAGGCTAGCGGGAGGGCAGATACGCAGTATTTT CASSLQASGRADTQYF TRBV5-1 16 TRBD2 - TRBJ2-3
TGTGCCAGTAGTATTAGAGGGGGTTCACCCCTCCACTTT CASSIRGGSPLHF TRBV19 13 - - TRBJ1-6
TGTGCCAGTAGTATACGCGGGGAGAATCAGCCCCAGCATTTT CASSIRGENQPQHF TRBV19 14 - - TRBJ1-5
TGCGCCAGCAGTCCAGGATCCAGCTCCTACGAGCAGTACTTC CASSPGSSSYEQYF TRBV5-1 14 - - TRBJ2-7
TGTGCCAGCAGTCAACAGGGGGCTCAGACCCAGTACTTC CASSQQGAQTQYF TRBV5-4 13 TRBD1 - TRBJ2-5
TGTGCCAGCAGCTTAGAATTAGGGCCCCTCCACTTT CASSLELGPLHF TRBV7-6 12 - - TRBJ1-6
TGCGCCAGCAGCTTGGGTACTCAGGGGCTCACAGATATGCAGTATTTT CASSLGTQGLTDMQYF TRBV5-1 16 - - TRBJ2-3
TGTGCCAGCAGCCCCAGGGGCAGGGACGGCGGGGAGCTGTTTTTT CASSPRGRDGGELFF TRBV7-2 15 - - TRBJ2-2
TGTGCCAGCTCCCCAACTGGAGGCGAATCACCCCTCCACTTT CASSPTGGESPLHF TRBV18 14 - - TRBJ1-6
TGCGCCAGCACGGATCGGAGGGTCCCAGATACGCAGTATTTT CASTDRRVPDTQYF TRBV5-1 14 - - TRBJ2-3
TGCAGCGTTAACCGACGATCTTATGGCTACACCTTC CSVNRRSYGYTF TRBV29-1 12 - - TRBJ1-2
TGTGCCTGGAGTAACAGGGGTGTGAGCAATCAGCCCCAGCATTTT CAWSNRGVSNQPQHF TRBV30 15 TRBD1 - TRBJ1-5
TGTGCCAGCAGCCAGGTGACAGGGGCCGGAAGGGATACGCAGTATTTT CASSQVTGAGRDTQYF TRBV4-2 16 TRBD1 - TRBJ2-3
TGTGCCACCCACTCTGGGGCCAACGTCCTGACTTTC CATHSGANVLTF TRBV10-3 12 - - TRBJ2-6
TGCGCCAGCAGCTTGGGGATTCCGTCTGGCTACACCTTC CASSLGIPSGYTF TRBV5-1 13 - - TRBJ1-2
TGTGCCAGCAGCGGGATGGGTACGGGGGCGGAGACCCAGTACTTC CASSGMGTGAETQYF TRBV14 15 - - TRBJ2-5
TGTGCCAGTAGTATGAACAGCCAAGGAGATACGCAGTATTTT CASSMNSQGDTQYF TRBV19 14 - - TRBJ2-3
TGTGCCAGCAGCCCCCTGGGTGGAGGGAAAGGAGACGAGACCCAGTACTTC CASSPLGGGKGDETQYF TRBV11-3 17 - - TRBJ2-5
TGCGCCAGCAGCTTGTCAGCACGCGAATACGGGGCTTTCTTT CASSLSAREYGAFF TRBV5-1 14 - - TRBJ1-1
TGTGCCAGCCGGGGGCATCGGACTGGAAACACCATATATTTT CASRGHRTGNTIYF TRBV2 14 - - TRBJ1-3
TGTGCCAGCAGCGTAGCGTGGGGGGAGGGAATCACCGGGGAGCTGTTTTTT CASSVAWGEGITGELFF TRBV9 17 TRBD2 - TRBJ2-2
TGTGCCAGCAGCTACTACAGCACCAATCAGCCCCAGCATTTT CASSYYSTNQPQHF TRBV11-2 14 - - TRBJ1-5
TGTGCCAGCAGCGCACAGGGTGGCAGCCTAATCAATCAGCCCCAGCATTTT CASSAQGGSLINQPQHF TRBV5-5 17 - - TRBJ1-5
TGCGCCAGCCAGGGACAGGGAAGGAGCGGCTACACCTTC CASQGQGRSGYTF TRBV10-2 13 TRBD1 - TRBJ1-2
TGTGCCAGCAGTCCAGGACAGGGGGCTTGGGAAAAACTGTTTTTT CASSPGQGAWEKLFF TRBV6-5 15 TRBD1 - TRBJ1-4
TGCGCCAGCAGCTATACGAGGGGCGAGGTAAATGAGCAGTTCTTC CASSYTRGEVNEQFF TRBV5-1 15 - few TRBJ2-1
TGTGCCAGCAGCTTAGGCGCGGGGGAGAACACTGAAGCTTTCTTT CASSLGAGENTEAFF TRBV4-2 15 - - TRBJ1-1
TGTGCCAGCAGGCATACTCGACAGGGGCGCACCGGGGAGCTGTTTTTT CASRHTRQGRTGELFF TRBV5-8 16 TRBD1 - TRBJ2-2
TGTGCCAGCTCACTACAGGGCGACTATGGCTACACCTTC CASSLQGDYGYTF TRBV18 13 - - TRBJ1-2
TGCGCCAGCAGCCAAGATCGCGCGCCTAGCGGGGGAGTATACAATGAGCAGTTCTTC CASSQDRAPSGGVYNEQFF TRBV4-1 19 TRBD2 - TRBJ2-1
TGTGCCAGCAGCTTTACTCGACCAGATACGCAGTATTTT CASSFTRPDTQYF TRBV11-2 13 - - TRBJ2-3
TGCGCCAGCAGTCTGACAGCAGATACGCAGTATTTT CASSLTADTQYF TRBV10-1 12 - - TRBJ2-3
TGTGCCATCAGGATGACAGGGGAAGCTTTCTTT CAIRMTGEAFF TRBV10-3 11 TRBD1 - TRBJ1-1
TGTGCCAGCAGCCTAACCTGGACGGAAAATTCACCCCTCCACTTT CASSLTWTENSPLHF TRBV7-3 15 - - TRBJ1-6